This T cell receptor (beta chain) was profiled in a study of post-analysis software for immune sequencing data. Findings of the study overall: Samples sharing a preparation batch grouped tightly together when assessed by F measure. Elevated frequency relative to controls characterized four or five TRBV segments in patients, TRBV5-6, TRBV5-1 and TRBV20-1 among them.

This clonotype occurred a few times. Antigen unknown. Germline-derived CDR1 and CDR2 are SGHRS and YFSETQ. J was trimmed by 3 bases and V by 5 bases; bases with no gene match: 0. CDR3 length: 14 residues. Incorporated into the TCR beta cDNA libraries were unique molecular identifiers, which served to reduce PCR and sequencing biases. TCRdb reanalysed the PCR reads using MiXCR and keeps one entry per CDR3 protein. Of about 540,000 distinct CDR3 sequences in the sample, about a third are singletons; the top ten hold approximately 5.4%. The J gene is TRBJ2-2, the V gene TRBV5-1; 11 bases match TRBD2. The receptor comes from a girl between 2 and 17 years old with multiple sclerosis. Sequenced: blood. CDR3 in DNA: TGCGCCAGCAGGACTAGCGGGGACACCGGGGAGCTGTTTTTT. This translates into CASRTSGDTGELFF.